The clone carrying this T cell receptor beta chain was detected a few times. The antigen remains undetermined. This sample is drawn from a study of T-cell memory formation after mild COVID-19. Background on the study: TCR clustering was largely donor specific. Study-wide results and caveats: Clones contracting across day 15 to 85 had a balanced CD4/CD8 profile; later expanding clones leaned CD4+. Contracting clones localized mainly to CM and EM when CD4+ and mainly to EMRA when CD8+.

A 5'RACE reaction primed in the constant segment made cDNA libraries of TCR alpha and TCR beta, and these carried sample barcodes and UMIs. Each CDR3 protein gets one entry after TCRdb re-called the 5' RACE reads with MiXCR. The sample includes approximately 410,000 distinct CDR3 sequences, 20% to 30% of them seen just once. The CDR3 is 17 residues long. Germline-derived CDR1 and CDR2 are SEHNR and FQNEAQ (reference sequence). Germline trimming cut 0 bases from V and 4 bases from J; bases unmatched to any gene: 6. The receptor was isolated from an adult woman who had mild COVID-19 (a few samples of this study predate the infection). Cell type and time point are not known. The rearrangement links TRBV7-9 to TRBJ2-2; 9 bases match TRBD1. Sequencing was performed on PBMCs or a T cell subset sorted from them (not recorded which). DNA for the CDR3: TGTGCCAGCAGCTTAGCCGGGACAGGGATCCGCACCGGGGAGCTGTTTTTT. Encoded protein: CASSLAGTGIRTGELFF.